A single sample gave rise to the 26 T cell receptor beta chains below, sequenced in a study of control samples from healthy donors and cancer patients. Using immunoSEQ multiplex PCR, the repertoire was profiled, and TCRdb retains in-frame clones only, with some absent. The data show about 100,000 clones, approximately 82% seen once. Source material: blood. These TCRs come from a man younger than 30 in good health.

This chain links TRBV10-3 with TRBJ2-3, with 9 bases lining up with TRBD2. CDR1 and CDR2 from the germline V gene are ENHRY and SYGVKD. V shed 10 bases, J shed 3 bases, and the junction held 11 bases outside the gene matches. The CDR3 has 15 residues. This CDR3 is CATAAGGLGTDTQYF. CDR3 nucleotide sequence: TGTGCCACGGCCGCGGGGGGGCTCGGGACAGATACGCAGTATTTT.

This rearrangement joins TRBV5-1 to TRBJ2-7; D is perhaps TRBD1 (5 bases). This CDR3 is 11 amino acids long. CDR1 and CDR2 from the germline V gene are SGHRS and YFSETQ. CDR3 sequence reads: CASSLEAGLDV. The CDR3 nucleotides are TGCGCCAGCAGCTTGGAGGCAGGGTTGGACGTC.

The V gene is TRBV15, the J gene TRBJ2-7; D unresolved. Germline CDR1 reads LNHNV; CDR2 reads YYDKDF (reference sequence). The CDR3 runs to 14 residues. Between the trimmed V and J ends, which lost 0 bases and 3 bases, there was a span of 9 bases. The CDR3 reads CATSRDIIHYEQYF. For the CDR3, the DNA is TGTGCCACCAGCAGAGACATAATCCACTACGAGCAGTACTTC.

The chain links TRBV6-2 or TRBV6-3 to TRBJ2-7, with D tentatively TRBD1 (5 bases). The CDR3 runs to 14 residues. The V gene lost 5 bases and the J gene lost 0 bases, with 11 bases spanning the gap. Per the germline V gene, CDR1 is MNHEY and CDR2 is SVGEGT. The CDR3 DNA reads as TGTGCCAGCAGTATGGGGCTTAGCTCCTACGAGCAGTACGTC. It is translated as CASSMGLSSYEQYV.

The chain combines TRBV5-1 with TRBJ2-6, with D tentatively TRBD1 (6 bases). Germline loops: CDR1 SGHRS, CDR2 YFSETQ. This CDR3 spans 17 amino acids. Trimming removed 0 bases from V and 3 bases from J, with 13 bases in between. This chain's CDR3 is CASSLEVRGDGANVLTF. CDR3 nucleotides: TGCGCCAGCAGCTTGGAGGTCAGGGGTGATGGGGCCAACGTCCTGACTTTC.

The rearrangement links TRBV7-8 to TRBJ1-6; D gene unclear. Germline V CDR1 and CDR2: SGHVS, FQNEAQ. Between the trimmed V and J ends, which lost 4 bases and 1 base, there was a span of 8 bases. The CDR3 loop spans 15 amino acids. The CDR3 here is CASSWKESYNSPLHF. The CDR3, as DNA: TGTGCCAGCAGCTGGAAGGAATCCTATAATTCACCCCTCCACTTT.

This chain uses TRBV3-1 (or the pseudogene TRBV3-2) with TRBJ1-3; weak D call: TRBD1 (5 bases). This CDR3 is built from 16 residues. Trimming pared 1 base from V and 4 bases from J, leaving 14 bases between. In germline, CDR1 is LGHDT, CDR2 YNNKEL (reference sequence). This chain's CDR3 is CASSQVGSRAGNTIYF. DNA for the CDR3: TGTGCCAGCAGCCAAGTCGGATCCAGGGCCGGAAACACCATATATTTT.

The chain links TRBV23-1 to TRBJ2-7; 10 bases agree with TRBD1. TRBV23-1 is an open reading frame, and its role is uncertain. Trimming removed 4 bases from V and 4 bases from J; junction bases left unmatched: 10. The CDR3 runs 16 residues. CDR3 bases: TGCGCCAGCAGTCTCCAGACTTGGGACAGGGGTTACGAGCAGTACGTC. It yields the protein CASSLQTWDRGYEQYV.

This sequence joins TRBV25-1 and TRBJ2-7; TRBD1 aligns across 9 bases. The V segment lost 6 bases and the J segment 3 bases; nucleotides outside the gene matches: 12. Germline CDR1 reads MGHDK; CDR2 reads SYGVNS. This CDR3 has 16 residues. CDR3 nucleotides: TGTGCCAGCAGCCTCGCCGGGGGGACAGGGCACTACGAGCAGTACTTC. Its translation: CASSLAGGTGHYEQYF.

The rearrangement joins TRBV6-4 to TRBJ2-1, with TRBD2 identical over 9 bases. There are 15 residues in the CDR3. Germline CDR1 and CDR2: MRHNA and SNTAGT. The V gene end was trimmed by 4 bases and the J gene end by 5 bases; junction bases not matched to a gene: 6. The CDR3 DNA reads TGTGCCAGCAGTGTAGGGCGGGGGGGCAACAATGAGCAGTTCTTC. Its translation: CASSVGRGGNNEQFF.

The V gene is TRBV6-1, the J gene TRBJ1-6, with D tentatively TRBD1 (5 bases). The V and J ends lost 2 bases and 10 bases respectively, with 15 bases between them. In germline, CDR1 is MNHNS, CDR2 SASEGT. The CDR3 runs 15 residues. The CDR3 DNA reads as TGTGCCAGCAGTGAAAACCGGCAGGGCTACTCACCCCTCCACTTT. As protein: CASSENRQGYSPLHF.

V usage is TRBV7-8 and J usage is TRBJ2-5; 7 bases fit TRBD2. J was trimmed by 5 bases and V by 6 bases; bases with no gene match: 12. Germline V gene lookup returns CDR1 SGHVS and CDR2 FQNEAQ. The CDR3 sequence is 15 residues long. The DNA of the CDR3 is TGTGCCAGCAGAACCCAGGCGGGAGAGGGGGAGACCCAGTACTTC. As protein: CASRTQAGEGETQYF.

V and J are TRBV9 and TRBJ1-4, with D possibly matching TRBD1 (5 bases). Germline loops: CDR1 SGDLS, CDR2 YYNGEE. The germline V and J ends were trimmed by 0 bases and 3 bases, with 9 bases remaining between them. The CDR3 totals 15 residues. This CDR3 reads CASSVGGGANEKLFF. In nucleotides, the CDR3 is TGTGCCAGCAGCGTAGGTGGGGGGGCTAATGAAAAACTGTTTTTT.

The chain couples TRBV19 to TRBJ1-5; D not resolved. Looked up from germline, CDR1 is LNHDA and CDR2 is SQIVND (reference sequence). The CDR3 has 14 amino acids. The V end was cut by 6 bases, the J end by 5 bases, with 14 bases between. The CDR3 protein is CASSTARLDQPQHF. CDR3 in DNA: TGTGCCAGTAGCACGGCGCGGCTGGATCAGCCCCAGCATTTT.

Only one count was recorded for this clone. The CDR3: CASSPGTDEKLFF. In DNA, the CDR3 is TGTGCCAGCAGTCCCGGGACGGATGAAAAACTGTTTTTT. The V and J genes are TRBV28 and TRBJ1-4; D might be TRBD1 (5 bases). Germline values: CDR1 MDHEN, CDR2 SYDVKM. V shed 5 bases and J shed 6 bases, with 10 bases lying between them. CDR3 length: 13 residues.

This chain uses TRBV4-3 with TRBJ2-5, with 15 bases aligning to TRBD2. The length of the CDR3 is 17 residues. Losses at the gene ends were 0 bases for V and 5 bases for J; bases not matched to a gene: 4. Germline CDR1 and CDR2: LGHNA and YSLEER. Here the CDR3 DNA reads TGCGCCAGCAGCCAAGATTGGACTAGCGGGGGGGCGGAGACCCAGTACTTC. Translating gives CASSQDWTSGGAETQYF.

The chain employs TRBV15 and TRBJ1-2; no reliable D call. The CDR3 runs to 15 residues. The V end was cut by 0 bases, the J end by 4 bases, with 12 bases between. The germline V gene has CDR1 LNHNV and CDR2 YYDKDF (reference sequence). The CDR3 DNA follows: TGTGCCACCAGCAGAGAGAGAGGGCAGACCTATGGCTACACCTTC. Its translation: CATSRERGQTYGYTF.

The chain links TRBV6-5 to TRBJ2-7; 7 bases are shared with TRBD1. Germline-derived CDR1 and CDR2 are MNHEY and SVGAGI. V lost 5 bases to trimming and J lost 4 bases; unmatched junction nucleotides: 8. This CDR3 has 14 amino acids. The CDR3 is CASSMGTEIYEQYV. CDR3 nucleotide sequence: TGTGCCAGCAGTATGGGGACAGAAATATACGAGCAGTACGTC.

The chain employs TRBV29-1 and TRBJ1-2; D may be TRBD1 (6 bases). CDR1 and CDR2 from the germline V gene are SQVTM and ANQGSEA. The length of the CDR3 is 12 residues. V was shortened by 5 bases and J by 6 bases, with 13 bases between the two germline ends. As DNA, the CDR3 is TGCAGCGTTTCAACAGGGACACATGGCTACACCTTC. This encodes CSVSTGTHGYTF.

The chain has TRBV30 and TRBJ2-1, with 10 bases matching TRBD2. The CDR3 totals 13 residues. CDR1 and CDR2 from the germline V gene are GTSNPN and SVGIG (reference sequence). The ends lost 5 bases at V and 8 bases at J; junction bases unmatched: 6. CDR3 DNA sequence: TGTGCCTGGCAGCGGGGGGGTGCAGATGAGCAGTTCTTC. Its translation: CAWQRGGADEQFF.

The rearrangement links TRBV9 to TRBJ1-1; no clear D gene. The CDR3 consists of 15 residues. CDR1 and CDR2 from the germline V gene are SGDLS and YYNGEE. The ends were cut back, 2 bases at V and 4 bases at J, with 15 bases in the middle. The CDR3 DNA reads TGTGCCAGCAGCGTTGGTCGGGGAGGCATCACTGAAGCTTTCTTT. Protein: CASSVGRGGITEAFF.

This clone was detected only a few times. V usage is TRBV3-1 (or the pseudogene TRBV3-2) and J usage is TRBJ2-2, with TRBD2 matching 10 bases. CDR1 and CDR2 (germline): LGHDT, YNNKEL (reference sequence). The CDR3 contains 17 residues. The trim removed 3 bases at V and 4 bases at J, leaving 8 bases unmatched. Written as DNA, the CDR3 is TGTGCCAGCAGCCACCTGAGACTAGCGGGTGCCACCGGGGAGCTGTTTTTT. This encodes CASSHLRLAGATGELFF.

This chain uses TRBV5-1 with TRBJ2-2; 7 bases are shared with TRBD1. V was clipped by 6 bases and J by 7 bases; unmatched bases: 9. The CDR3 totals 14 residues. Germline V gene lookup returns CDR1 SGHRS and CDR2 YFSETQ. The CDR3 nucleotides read TGCGCCAGCAACCAACAGGGGTATGGCGGGGAGCTGTTTTTT. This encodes CASNQQGYGGELFF.

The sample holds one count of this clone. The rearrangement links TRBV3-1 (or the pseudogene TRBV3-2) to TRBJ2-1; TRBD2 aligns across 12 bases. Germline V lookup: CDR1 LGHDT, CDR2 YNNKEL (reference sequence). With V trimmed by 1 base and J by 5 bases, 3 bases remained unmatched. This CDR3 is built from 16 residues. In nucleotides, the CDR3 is TGTGCCAGCAGCCAAGTGGCTAGCGGGGGGGACAATGAGCAGTTCTTC. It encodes CASSQVASGGDNEQFF.

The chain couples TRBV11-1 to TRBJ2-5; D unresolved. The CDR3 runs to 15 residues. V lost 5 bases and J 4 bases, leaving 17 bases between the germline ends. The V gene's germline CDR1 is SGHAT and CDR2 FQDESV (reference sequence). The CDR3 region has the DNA TGTGCCAGCAGCGTAGAAGGGAAATCGAGAGAGACCCAGTACTTC. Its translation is CASSVEGKSRETQYF.

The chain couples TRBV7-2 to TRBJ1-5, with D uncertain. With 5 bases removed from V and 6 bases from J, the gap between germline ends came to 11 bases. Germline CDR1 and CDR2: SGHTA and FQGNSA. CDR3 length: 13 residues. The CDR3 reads CASSRQESQPQHF. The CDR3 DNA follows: TGTGCCAGCAGCCGCCAGGAGTCTCAGCCCCAGCATTTT. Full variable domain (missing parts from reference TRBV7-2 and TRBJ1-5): GAGVSQSPSNKVTEKGKDVELRCDPISGHTALYWYRQSLGQGLEFLIYFQGNSAPDKSGLPSDRFSAERTGGSVSTLTIQRTQQEDSAVYLCASSRQESQPQHFGDGTRLSIL.